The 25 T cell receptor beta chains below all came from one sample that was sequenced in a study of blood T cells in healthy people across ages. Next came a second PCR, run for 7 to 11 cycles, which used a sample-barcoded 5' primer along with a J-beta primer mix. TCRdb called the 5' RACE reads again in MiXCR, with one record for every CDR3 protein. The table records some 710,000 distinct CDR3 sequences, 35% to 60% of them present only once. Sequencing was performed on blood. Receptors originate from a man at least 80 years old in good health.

The CDR3 loop is CSASGGAGYEQYF. The CDR3 DNA reads as TGCAGTGCTAGCGGGGGGGCCGGCTACGAGCAGTACTTC. This chain links TRBV20-1 with TRBJ2-7, with 8 bases identical to TRBD2. CDR1 and CDR2 (germline): DFQATT, SNEGSKA (reference sequence). The CDR3 contains 13 residues. Unmatched junction bases numbered 4, after V lost 3 bases and J lost 3 bases.

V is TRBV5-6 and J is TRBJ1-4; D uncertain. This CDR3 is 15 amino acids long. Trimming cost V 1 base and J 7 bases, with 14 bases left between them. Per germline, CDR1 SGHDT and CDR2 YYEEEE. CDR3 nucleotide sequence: TGTGCCAGCAGCTTGTCAGGAAGGAGTTCTGAAAAACTGTTTTTT. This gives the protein CASSLSGRSSEKLFF.

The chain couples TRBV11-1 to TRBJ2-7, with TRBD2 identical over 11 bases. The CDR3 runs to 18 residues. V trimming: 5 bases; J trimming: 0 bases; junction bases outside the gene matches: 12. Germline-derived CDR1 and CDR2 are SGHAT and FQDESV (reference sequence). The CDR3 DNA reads TGTGCCAGCAGCATTACTACTAGCGGGAGCCAGAGCTCCTACGAGCAGTACTTC. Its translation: CASSITTSGSQSSYEQYF.

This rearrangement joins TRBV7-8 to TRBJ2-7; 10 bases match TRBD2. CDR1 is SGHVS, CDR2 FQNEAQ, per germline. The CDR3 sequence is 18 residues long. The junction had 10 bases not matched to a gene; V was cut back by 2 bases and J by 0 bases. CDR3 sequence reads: CASSLLRLASGSSYEQYF. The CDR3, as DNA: TGTGCCAGCAGCTTACTTCGCTTGGCTAGCGGGAGCTCCTACGAGCAGTACTTC.

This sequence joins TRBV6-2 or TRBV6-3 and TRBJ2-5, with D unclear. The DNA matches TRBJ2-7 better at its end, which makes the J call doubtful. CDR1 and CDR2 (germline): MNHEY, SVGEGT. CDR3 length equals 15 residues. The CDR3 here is CASSYQVLTDCEQYF. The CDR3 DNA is TGTGCCAGCAGTTACCAAGTGCTAACGGATTGCGAGCAGTACTTC.

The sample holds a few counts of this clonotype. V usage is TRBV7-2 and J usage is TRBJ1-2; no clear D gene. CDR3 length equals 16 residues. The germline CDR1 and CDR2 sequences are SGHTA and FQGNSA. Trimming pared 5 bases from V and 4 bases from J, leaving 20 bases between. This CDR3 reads CASSPFESPVPYGYTF. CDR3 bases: TGTGCCAGCAGCCCCTTTGAGTCCCCAGTCCCCTATGGCTACACCTTC.

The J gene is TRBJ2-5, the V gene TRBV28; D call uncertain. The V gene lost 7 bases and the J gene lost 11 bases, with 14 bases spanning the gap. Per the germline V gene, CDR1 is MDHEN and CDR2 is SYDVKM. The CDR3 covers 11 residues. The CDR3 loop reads CASTHHLGQYF. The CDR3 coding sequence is TGTGCCAGCACCCACCACCTAGGGCAGTACTTC.

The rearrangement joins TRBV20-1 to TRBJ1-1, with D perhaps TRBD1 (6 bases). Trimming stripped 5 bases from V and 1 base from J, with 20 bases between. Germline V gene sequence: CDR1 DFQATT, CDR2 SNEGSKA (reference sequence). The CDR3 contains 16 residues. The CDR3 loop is CSASPPGGGTNTEAFF. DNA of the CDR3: TGCAGTGCTTCTCCGCCCGGGGGGGGCACGAACACTGAAGCTTTCTTT.

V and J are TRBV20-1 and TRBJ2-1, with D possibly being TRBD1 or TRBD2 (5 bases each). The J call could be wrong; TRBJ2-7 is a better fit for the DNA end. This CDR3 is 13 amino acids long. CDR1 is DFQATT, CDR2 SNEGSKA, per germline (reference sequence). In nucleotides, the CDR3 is TGCAGTGCCGAGAGGGGCTCCTACAATGAGCAGTACTTC. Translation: CSAERGSYNEQYF.

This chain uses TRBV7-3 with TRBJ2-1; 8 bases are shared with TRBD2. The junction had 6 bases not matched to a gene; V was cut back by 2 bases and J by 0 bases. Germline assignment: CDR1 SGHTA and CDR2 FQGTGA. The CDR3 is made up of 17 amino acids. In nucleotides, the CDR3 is TGTGCCAGCAGCTTATTAGGCGGGAGGAGCTCCTACAATGAGCAGTTCTTC. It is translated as CASSLLGGRSSYNEQFF. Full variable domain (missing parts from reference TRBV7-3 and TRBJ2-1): GAGVSQTPSNKVTEKGKYVELRCDPISGHTALYWYRQSLGQGPEFLIYFQGTGAADDSGLPNDRFFAVRPEGSVSTLKIQRTERGDSAVYLCASSLLGGRSSYNEQFFGPGTRLTVL.

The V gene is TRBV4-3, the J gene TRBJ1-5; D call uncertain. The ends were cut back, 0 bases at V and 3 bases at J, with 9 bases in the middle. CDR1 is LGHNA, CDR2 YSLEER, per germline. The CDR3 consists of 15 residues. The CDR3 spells CASSQDGQYNQPQHF. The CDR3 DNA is TGCGCCAGCAGCCAAGATGGCCAATACAATCAGCCCCAGCATTTT.

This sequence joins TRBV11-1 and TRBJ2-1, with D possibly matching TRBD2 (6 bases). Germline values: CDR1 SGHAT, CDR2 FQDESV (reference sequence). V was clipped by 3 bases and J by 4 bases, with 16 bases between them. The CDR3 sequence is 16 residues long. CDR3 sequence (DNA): TGTGCCAGCAGCTTCTACGGAGGGCCGAGATACAATGAGCAGTTCTTC. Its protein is CASSFYGGPRYNEQFF. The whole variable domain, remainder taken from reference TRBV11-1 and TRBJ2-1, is EAEVAQSPRYKITEKSQAVAFWCDPISGHATLYWYRQILGQGPELLVQFQDESVVDDSQLPKDRFSAERLKGVDSTLKIQPAELGDSAMYLCASSFYGGPRYNEQFFGPGTRLTVL.

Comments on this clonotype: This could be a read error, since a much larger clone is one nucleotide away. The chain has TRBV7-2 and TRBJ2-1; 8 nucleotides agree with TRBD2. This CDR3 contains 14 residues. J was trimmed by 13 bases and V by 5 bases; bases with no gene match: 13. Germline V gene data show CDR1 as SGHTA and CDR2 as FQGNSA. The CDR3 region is CASSLSGMAETQFF. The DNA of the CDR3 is TGTGCCAGCAGCCTTAGCGGGATGGCAGAGACCCAGTTCTTC.

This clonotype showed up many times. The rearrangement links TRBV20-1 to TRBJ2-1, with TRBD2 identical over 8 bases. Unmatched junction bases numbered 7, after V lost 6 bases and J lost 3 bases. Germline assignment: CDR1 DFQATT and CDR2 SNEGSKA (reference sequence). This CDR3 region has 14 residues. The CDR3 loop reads CSAPSGLGYNEQFF. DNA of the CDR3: TGCAGTGCGCCTAGCGGGCTTGGCTACAATGAGCAGTTCTTC.

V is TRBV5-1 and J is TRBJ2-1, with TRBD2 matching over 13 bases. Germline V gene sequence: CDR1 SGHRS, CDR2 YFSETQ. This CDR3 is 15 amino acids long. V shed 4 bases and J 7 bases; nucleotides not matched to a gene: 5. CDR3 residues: CASSTTSGGGNEQFF. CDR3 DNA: TGCGCCAGCAGCACAACTAGCGGGGGGGGAAATGAGCAGTTCTTC.

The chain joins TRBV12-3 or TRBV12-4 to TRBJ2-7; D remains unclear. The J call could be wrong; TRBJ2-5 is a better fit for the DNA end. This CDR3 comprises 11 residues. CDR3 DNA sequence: TGTGCCAGCAGGTCCAGGGAGACCCAGTACTTC. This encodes CASRSRETQYF.

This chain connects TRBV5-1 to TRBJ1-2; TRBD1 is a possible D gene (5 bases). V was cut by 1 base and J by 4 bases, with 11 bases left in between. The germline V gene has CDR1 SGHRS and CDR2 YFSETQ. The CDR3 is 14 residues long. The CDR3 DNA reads TGCGCCAGCAGCTTGTATGGGGGACCCTATGGCTACACCTTC. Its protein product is CASSLYGGPYGYTF. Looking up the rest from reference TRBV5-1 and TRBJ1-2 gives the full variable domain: KAGVTQTPRYLIKTRGQQVTLSCSPISGHRSVSWYQQTPGQGLQFLFEYFSETQRNKGNFPGRFSGRQFSNSRSEMNVSTLELGDSALYLCASSLYGGPYGYTFGSGTRLTVV.

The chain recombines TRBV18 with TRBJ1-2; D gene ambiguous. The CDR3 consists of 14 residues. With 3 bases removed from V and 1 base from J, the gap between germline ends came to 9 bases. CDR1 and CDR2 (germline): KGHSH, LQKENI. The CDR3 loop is CASSPATDNYGYTF. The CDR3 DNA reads TGTGCCAGCTCACCGGCCACAGATAACTATGGCTACACCTTC.

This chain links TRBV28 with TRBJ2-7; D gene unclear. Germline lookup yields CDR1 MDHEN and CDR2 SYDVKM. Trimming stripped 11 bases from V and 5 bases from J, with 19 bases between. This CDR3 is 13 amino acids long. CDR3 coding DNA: TGTGCCGGCGGACCGGCGAACCCCCACGAGCAGTACTTC. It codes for CAGGPANPHEQYF.

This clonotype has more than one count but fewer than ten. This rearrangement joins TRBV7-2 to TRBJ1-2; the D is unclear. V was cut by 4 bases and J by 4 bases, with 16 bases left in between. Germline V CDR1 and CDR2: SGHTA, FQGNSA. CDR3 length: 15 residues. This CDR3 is CASSSEAVSGYGYTF. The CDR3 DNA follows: TGTGCCAGCAGCTCCGAGGCGGTTAGTGGCTATGGCTACACCTTC.

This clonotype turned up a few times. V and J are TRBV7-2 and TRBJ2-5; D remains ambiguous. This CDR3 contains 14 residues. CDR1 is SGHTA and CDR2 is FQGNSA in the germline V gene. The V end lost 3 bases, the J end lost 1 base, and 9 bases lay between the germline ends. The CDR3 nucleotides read TGTGCCAGCAGCTTTTATCGGAGCCAAGAGACCCAGTACTTC. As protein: CASSFYRSQETQYF. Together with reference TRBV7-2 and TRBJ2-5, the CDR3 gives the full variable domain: GAGVSQSPSNKVTEKGKDVELRCDPISGHTALYWYRQSLGQGLEFLIYFQGNSAPDKSGLPSDRFSAERTGGSVSTLTIQRTQQEDSAVYLCASSFYRSQETQYFGPGTRLLVL.

CDR3 nucleotide sequence: TGTGCCAGCAGAGTGGGGGCCCGGGATGAGCAGTTCTTC. Protein sequence: CASRVGARDEQFF. The chain has TRBV7-2 and TRBJ2-1; D perhaps matches TRBD1 (6 bases). Germline CDR1 is SGHTA and CDR2 is FQGNSA. Between the trimmed V and J ends, which lost 6 bases and 8 bases, there was a span of 14 bases. This CDR3 is 13 amino acids long.

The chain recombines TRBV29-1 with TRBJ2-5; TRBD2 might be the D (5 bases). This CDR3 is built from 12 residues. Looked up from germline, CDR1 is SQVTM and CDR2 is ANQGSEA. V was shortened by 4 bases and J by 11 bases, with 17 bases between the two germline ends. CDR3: CSVGSQRDEQYF. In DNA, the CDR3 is TGCAGCGTTGGTTCCCAGAGGGATGAGCAGTACTTC.

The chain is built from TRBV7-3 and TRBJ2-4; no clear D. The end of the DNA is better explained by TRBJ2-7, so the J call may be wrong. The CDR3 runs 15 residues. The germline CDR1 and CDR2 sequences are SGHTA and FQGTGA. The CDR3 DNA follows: TGTGCCAGCAGCTTAACCCCGGCGATTGCCGACGAGCAGTACTTC. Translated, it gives CASSLTPAIADEQYF.

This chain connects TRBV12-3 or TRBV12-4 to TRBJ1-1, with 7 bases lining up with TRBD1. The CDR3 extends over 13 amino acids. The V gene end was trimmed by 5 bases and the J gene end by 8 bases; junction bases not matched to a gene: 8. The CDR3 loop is CASSISDRSEAFF. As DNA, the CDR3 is TGTGCCAGCAGTATCTCGGACAGGTCCGAAGCTTTCTTT.